The source of this T cell receptor beta chain is a study of radiation and T cells in renal cell carcinoma. Study in general: Nephrectomy followed 15 Gy stereotactic body radiation by 4 weeks. Study observations and caveats: Top tumor clonotypes rose in blood 2 weeks post-radiation, then contracted. Pretreatment tumor biopsies were lacking, so baseline clonotypes are unknown.

Trimming cost V 5 bases and J 4 bases, with 15 bases left between them. The CDR3 is 14 amino acids. From germline, CDR1 is LNHDA and CDR2 SQIVND (reference sequence). As for time point: baseline pretreatment blood. Treatment meaning: 15 Gy SBRT to primary tumor, nephrectomy 4 weeks later. Radiation-treated patients gave blood at baseline, week 2 and week 4. Note on this clone: What it binds is not known.

Clones were read by immunoSEQ multiplex PCR, and TCRdb kept only the in-frame ones, dropping some. Of 45,000 to 65,000 clones listed, 65% to 85% are singletons. The input for sequencing was blood, taken from a patient whose treatment included radiotherapy and nephrectomy. The V gene is TRBV19, the J gene TRBJ2-7, with D hard to call. The clonotype comes from a man between 60 and 75 years old with renal cell carcinoma. For the CDR3, the DNA is TGTGCCAGTAGTCCCCGTCCCGGCGGATACGAGCAGTACTTC. It encodes CASSPRPGGYEQYF.